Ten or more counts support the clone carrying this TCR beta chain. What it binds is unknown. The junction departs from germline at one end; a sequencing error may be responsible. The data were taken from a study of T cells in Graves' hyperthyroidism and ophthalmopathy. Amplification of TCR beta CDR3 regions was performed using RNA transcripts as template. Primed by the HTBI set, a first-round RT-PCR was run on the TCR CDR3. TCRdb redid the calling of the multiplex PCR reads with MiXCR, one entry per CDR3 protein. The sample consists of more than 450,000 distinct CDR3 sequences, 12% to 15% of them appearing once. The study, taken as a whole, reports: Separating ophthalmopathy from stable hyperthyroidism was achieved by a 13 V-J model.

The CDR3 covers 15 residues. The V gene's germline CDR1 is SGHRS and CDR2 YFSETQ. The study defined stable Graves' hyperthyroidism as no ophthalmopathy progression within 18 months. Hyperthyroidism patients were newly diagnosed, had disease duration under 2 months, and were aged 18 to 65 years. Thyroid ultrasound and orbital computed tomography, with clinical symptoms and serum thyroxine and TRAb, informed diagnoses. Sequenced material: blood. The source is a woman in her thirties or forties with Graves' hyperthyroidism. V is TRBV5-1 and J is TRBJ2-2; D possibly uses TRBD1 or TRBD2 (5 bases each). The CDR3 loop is CASTPGTTNAGELFF. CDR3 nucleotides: TGCGCCAGCACCCCGGGGACCACGAACGCCGGGGAGCTGTTTTTT.